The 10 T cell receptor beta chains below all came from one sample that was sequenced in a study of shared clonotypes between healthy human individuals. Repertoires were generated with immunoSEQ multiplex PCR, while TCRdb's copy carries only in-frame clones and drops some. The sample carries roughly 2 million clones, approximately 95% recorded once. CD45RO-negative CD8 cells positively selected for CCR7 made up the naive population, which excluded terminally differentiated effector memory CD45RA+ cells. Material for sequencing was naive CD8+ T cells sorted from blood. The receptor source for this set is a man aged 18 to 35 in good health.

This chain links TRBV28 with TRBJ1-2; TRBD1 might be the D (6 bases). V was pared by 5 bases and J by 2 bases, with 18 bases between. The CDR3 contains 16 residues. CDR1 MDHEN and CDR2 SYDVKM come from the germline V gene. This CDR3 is CASSVILDRLNYGYTF. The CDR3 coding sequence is TGTGCCAGCAGTGTTATCCTGGACAGACTGAACTATGGCTACACCTTC.

The CDR3, as DNA: TGTGCCAGCAGCCCCACCAGCGGGGGTAACAATGAGCAGTTCTTC. As protein: CASSPTSGGNNEQFF. The rearrangement uses TRBV7-3 and TRBJ2-1; 8 nucleotides line up with TRBD2. CDR1 and CDR2 from the germline V gene are SGHTA and FQGTGA. V lost 5 bases to trimming and J lost 5 bases; unmatched junction nucleotides: 8. The CDR3 runs 15 residues.

In DNA form, the CDR3 reads TGTGCCAGCAGCTTAGCCGAGGGGGGACTAGTGTACAATGAGCAGTTCTTC. Encoded protein: CASSLAEGGLVYNEQFF. This rearrangement joins TRBV7-6 to TRBJ2-1, with 8 bases lining up with TRBD2. The CDR3 contains 17 residues. Losses at the gene ends were 0 bases for V and 4 bases for J; bases not matched to a gene: 8. Germline-derived CDR1 and CDR2 are SGHVS and FNYEAQ.

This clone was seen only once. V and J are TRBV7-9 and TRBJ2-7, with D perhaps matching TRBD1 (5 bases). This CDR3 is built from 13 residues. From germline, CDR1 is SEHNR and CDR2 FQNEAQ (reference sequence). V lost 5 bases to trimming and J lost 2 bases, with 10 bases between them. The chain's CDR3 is CASSPTATYEQYF. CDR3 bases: TGTGCCAGCAGCCCGACAGCGACCTACGAGCAGTACTTC.

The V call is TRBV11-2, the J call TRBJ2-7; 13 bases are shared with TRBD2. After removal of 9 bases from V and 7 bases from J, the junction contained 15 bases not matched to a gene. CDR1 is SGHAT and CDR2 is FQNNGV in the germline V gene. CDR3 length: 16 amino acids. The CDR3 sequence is CARSKGLAGPQGEQYF. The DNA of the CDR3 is TGTGCCAGATCGAAGGGACTAGCGGGACCTCAAGGAGAGCAGTACTTC.

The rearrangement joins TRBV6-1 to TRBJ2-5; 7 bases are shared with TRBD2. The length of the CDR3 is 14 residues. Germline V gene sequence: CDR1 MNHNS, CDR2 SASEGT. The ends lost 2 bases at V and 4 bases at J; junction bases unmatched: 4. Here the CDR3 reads CASSEFWGGETQYF. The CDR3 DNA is TGTGCCAGCAGTGAATTCTGGGGGGGAGAGACCCAGTACTTC.

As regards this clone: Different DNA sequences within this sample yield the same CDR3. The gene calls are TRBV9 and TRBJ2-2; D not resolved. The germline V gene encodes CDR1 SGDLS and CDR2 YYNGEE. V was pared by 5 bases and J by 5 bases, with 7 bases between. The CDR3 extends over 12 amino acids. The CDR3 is CASSANTGELFF. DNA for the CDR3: TGTGCCAGCAGTGCCAATACCGGGGAGCTGTTTTTT.

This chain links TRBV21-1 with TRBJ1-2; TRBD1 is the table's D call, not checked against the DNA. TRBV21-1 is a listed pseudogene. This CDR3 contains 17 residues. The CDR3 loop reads CASSKSSSDRVEGGYTF. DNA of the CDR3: TGTGCCAGCAGCAAATCCTCCTCGGACAGGGTAGAAGGTGGCTACACCTTC.

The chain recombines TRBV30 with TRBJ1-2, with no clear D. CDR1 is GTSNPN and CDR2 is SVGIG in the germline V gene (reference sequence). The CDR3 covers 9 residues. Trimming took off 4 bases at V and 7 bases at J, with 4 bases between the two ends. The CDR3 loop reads CAWIGGYTF. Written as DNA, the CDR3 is TGTGCCTGGATCGGTGGCTACACCTTC.

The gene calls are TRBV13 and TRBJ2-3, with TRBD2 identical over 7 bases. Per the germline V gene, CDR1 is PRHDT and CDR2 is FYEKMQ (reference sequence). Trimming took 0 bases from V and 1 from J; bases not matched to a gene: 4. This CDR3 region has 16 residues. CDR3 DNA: TGTGCCAGCAGCTTAGGCCGGGGGGTCGGCACAGATACGCAGTATTTT. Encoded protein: CASSLGRGVGTDTQYF.